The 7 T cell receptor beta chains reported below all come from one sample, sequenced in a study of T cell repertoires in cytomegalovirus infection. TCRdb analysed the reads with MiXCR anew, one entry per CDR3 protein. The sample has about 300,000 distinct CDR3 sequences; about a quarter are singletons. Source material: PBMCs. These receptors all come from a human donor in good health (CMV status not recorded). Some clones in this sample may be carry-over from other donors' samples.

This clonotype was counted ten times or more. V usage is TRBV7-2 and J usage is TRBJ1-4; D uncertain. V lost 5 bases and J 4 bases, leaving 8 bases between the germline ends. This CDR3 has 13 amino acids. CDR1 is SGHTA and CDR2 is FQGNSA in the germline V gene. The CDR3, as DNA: TGTGCCAGCAGCCGCGGAAATAATGAAAAACTGTTTTTT. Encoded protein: CASSRGNNEKLFF.

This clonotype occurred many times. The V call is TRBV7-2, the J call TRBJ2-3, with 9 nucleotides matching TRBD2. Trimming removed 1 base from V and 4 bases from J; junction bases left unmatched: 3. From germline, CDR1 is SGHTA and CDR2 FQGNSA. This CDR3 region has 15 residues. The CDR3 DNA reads TGTGCCAGCAGCTTAGTCGCGGGAGGGTCAGATACGCAGTATTTT. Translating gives CASSLVAGGSDTQYF.

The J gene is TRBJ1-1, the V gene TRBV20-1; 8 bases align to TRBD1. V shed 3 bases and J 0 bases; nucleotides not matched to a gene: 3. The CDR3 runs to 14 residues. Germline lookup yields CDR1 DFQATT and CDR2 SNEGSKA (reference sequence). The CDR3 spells CSASSTGVNTEAFF. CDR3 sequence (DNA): TGCAGTGCTAGTTCGACAGGGGTGAACACTGAAGCTTTCTTT.

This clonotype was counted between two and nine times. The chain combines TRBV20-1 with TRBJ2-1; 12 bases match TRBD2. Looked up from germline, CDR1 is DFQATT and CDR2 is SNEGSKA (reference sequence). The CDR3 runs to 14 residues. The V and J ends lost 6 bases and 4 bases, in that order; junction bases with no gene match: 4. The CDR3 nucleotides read TGCAGTGCGATCGGACTAGCGGGGTACAATGAGCAGTTCTTC. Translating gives CSAIGLAGYNEQFF.

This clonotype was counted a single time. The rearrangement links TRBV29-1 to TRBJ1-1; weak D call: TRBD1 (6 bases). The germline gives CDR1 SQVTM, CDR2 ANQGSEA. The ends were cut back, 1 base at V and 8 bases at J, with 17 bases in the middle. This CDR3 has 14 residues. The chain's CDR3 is CSVEGLSGAPEAFF. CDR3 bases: TGCAGCGTTGAAGGGTTGTCAGGGGCCCCCGAAGCTTTCTTT. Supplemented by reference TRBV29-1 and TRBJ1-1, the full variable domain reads SAVISQKPSRDICQRGTSLTIQCQVDSQVTMMFWYRQQPGQSLTLIATANQGSEATYESGFVIDKFPISRPNLTFSTLTVSNMSPEDSSIYLCSVEGLSGAPEAFFGQGTRLTVV.

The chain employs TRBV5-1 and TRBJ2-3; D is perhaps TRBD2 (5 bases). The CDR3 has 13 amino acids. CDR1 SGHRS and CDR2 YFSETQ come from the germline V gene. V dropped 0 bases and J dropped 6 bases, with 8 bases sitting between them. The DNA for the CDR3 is TGCGCCAGCAGCTTGGAGAGGGAGGATACGCAGTATTTT. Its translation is CASSLEREDTQYF.

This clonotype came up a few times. As DNA, the CDR3 is TGTGCCAGCAGCGGAGGGGGGGCGTCGATTGGATCCTACAATGAGCAGTTCTTC. Protein product: CASSGGGASIGSYNEQFF. The chain has TRBV11-2 and TRBJ2-1; the D gene is possibly TRBD2 (7 bases). The CDR3 has 18 amino acids. The ends were cut back, 5 bases at V and 1 base at J, with 21 bases in the middle. CDR1 SGHAT and CDR2 FQNNGV come from the germline V gene.